The 26 T cell receptor beta chains presented below share a single source sample, sequenced in a study of blood T cells in healthy people across ages. Alongside a J-beta primer mix, a sample-barcoded 5' primer served in a second PCR lasting roughly 7 to 12 cycles. TCRdb reanalysed the 5' RACE reads using MiXCR and keeps one entry per CDR3 protein. Of roughly 2 million distinct CDR3 sequences in the sample, about 50% were seen once. Sequencing was carried out using blood. These receptors all come from a woman aged 40 to 49 in good health.

This clonotype was seen only a few times. J is TRBJ2-7 and V is TRBV7-9; D is tentatively TRBD1 or TRBD2 (5 bases each). Germline lookup yields CDR1 SEHNR and CDR2 FQNEAQ (reference sequence). The CDR3 totals 16 residues. Trimming stripped 5 bases from V and 2 bases from J, with 19 bases between. The CDR3 sequence is CASSPLVGTVTYEQYF. The CDR3 DNA reads TGTGCCAGCAGCCCCCTCGTGGGGACGGTAACCTACGAGCAGTACTTC.

In this sample, this clonotype turned up a few times. The V gene is TRBV7-8, the J gene TRBJ2-6, with D unresolved. Germline lookup yields CDR1 SGHVS and CDR2 FQNEAQ. The CDR3 consists of 17 residues. V was clipped by 1 base and J by 4 bases, with 14 bases between them. This chain's CDR3 is CASSLGYGDSGANVLTF. CDR3 nucleotide sequence: TGTGCCAGCAGCTTAGGTTATGGGGATTCGGGGGCCAACGTCCTGACTTTC.

This clonotype was seen just once. The chain links TRBV5-1 to TRBJ2-5; 8 nucleotides align to TRBD2. Germline values: CDR1 SGHRS, CDR2 YFSETQ. The CDR3 is made up of 15 amino acids. The junction had 7 bases not matched to a gene; V was cut back by 4 bases and J by 2 bases. The chain's CDR3 is CASSLTSALQETQYF. CDR3 nucleotides: TGCGCCAGCAGCCTGACTAGCGCGCTACAAGAGACCCAGTACTTC.

The chain employs TRBV20-1 and TRBJ2-6; 8 bases are shared with TRBD1. Germline CDR1 and CDR2: DFQATT and SNEGSKA (reference sequence). V shed 3 bases and J 0 bases; nucleotides not matched to a gene: 7. This CDR3 spans 17 amino acids. This CDR3 is CSASSRDRFSGANVLTF. The CDR3 DNA reads TGCAGTGCTAGCTCCCGGGACAGGTTCTCTGGGGCCAACGTCCTGACTTTC.

This clonotype has more than one count but fewer than ten. This chain joins TRBV4-2 and TRBJ2-3, with TRBD2 matching 8 bases. J gave up 4 bases and V 1 base, and 7 bases lay outside the gene matches. This CDR3 region has 16 residues. Germline V gene sequence: CDR1 LGHNA, CDR2 YNFKEQ. The chain's CDR3 is CASSQVAGLVADTQYF. DNA for the CDR3: TGTGCCAGCAGCCAAGTTGCGGGACTAGTCGCAGATACGCAGTATTTT.

V gene TRBV6-2 or TRBV6-3 combines with J gene TRBJ2-5; 9 bases are shared with TRBD1. The J call is doubtful: the DNA matches TRBJ2-7 better. Germline V lookup: CDR1 MNHEY, CDR2 SVGEGT. There are 16 residues in the CDR3. CDR3 bases: TGTGCCAGCAGTTACTCAGGGACAGGGAATCAGGACGAGCAGTACTTC. The encoded protein is CASSYSGTGNQDEQYF.

V and J are TRBV28 and TRBJ2-7; 8 bases are a match to TRBD2. Trimming took 5 bases from V and 1 from J; bases not matched to a gene: 10. This CDR3 spans 16 amino acids. Germline loops: CDR1 MDHEN, CDR2 SYDVKM. CDR3 sequence: CASSQGIASGSYEQYF. The DNA for the CDR3 is TGTGCCAGCAGTCAAGGAATCGCTAGCGGGTCCTACGAGCAGTACTTC.

The chain carries TRBV20-1 and TRBJ2-4; no definite D call. CDR1 is DFQATT and CDR2 is SNEGSKA in the germline V gene (reference sequence). V was clipped by 5 bases and J by 0 bases, with 14 bases between them. The CDR3 is 15 residues long. The CDR3 DNA reads TGCAGTGCTCTGCGACGGACGGAAGCCAAAAACATTCAGTACTTC. Encoded protein: CSALRRTEAKNIQYF.

This clonotype was seen only once. A junction boundary mismatches the germline segment, possibly from a read error. V gene TRBV29-1 combines with J gene TRBJ2-3; D uncertain. In germline, CDR1 is SQVTM, CDR2 ANQGSEA. The CDR3 has 12 residues. In DNA form, the CDR3 reads TGCAGCGCCCCAGGCCCCCCAGATGCGCAGTATTTT. It is translated as CSAPGPPDAQYF.

This clonotype has only a few counts. The chain joins TRBV12-3 or TRBV12-4 to TRBJ2-7; D uncertain. V was shortened by 4 bases and J by 2 bases, with 18 bases between the two germline ends. This CDR3 region has 16 residues. CDR3 sequence (DNA): TGTGCCAGCAGTTCGACCCTTTCTTTAACGGCCTACGAGCAGTACTTC. Its translation: CASSSTLSLTAYEQYF.

V is TRBV28 and J is TRBJ2-1; D might be TRBD2 (5 bases). This CDR3 has 14 amino acids. CDR1 and CDR2 from the germline V gene are MDHEN and SYDVKM. Trimming left V 3 bases short and J 4 bases short, with 10 bases between. CDR3 in amino acids: CASSFERLYNEQFF. In nucleotides, the CDR3 is TGTGCCAGCAGTTTTGAGCGGCTATACAATGAGCAGTTCTTC.

The chain uses TRBV14 and TRBJ2-7, with D possibly being TRBD2 (6 bases). The J call may be faulty, since TRBJ2-5 better matches the DNA end. The CDR3 has 14 amino acids. Germline CDR1 and CDR2: SGHDN and FVKESK. In DNA form, the CDR3 reads TGTGCCAGCAGCTCCGGGACTCAGGAAGAGACCCAGTACTTC. Translation: CASSSGTQEETQYF.

Turning to this clonotype: A junction end diverges from the germline sequence, so it may reflect a read error. This rearrangement joins TRBV12-3 or TRBV12-4 to TRBJ2-6; 7 bases fit TRBD1. The CDR3 runs 17 residues. For the CDR3, the DNA is TGTGCCAGCAGCCCTTCGGGACAGAGCTCTAGGGCCAACGTCCTGACTTTC. Residues: CASSPSGQSSRANVLTF.

V usage is TRBV15 and J usage is TRBJ2-1; maybe TRBD1 (6 bases). CDR1 is LNHNV, CDR2 YYDKDF, per germline (reference sequence). The CDR3 contains 17 residues. Trimming shortened V by 0 bases and J by 5 bases, and 17 bases separated the two germline ends. The CDR3: CATSRDQGQGLNNEQFF. DNA for the CDR3: TGTGCCACCAGCAGAGATCAGGGGCAGGGTCTTAACAATGAGCAGTTCTTC.

This clonotype was seen a handful of times. J is TRBJ2-1 and V is TRBV5-1; the D gene could be TRBD1 or TRBD2 (5 bases each). Trimming took off 2 bases at V and 7 bases at J, with 16 bases between the two ends. Per germline, CDR1 SGHRS and CDR2 YFSETQ. This CDR3 is 15 amino acids long. As DNA, the CDR3 is TGCGCCAGCAGCTTCCGGGACCGACTGTGGAATGAGCAGTTCTTC. It specifies CASSFRDRLWNEQFF.

The rearrangement joins TRBV24-1 to TRBJ1-6; 9 nucleotides align to TRBD1. From germline, CDR1 is KGHDR and CDR2 SFDVKD. V lost 3 bases, J lost 7 bases, and 3 bases stayed unmatched. The CDR3 sequence is 15 residues long. Here the CDR3 DNA reads TGTGCCACCAGTGATGGACAGGGGAGGAATTCACCCCTCCACTTT. It is translated as CATSDGQGRNSPLHF.

This clonotype was counted at least ten times. As DNA, the CDR3 is TGTGCCAGCAGCGGGGAGGGACAGGTCTCCTACGAGCAGTACTTC. Translated: CASSGEGQVSYEQYF. The chain has TRBV7-9 and TRBJ2-7; perhaps TRBD1 as D (8 bases). Trimming shortened V by 5 bases and J by 0 bases, and 14 bases separated the two germline ends. The germline gives CDR1 SEHNR, CDR2 FQNEAQ (reference sequence). The CDR3 loop spans 15 amino acids.

The rearrangement joins TRBV20-1 to TRBJ1-4; 8 bases match TRBD1. After removal of 3 bases from V and 0 bases from J, the junction contained 12 bases not matched to a gene. Germline CDR1 is DFQATT and CDR2 is SNEGSKA (reference sequence). The CDR3 consists of 18 residues. This chain's CDR3 is CSARQTGRGHATNEKLFF. CDR3 bases: TGCAGTGCTAGGCAGACGGGCAGGGGGCATGCAACTAATGAAAAACTGTTTTTT.

This chain links TRBV18 with TRBJ2-5; tentative D call: TRBD1 (5 bases). The CDR3 loop spans 13 amino acids. In germline, CDR1 is KGHSH, CDR2 LQKENI. With 6 bases removed from V and 5 bases from J, the gap between germline ends came to 13 bases. This chain's CDR3 is CASSRAQKETQYF. The CDR3 bases are TGTGCCAGCTCCAGGGCCCAAAAGGAGACCCAGTACTTC.

This clonotype came up a few times. This chain links TRBV15 with TRBJ2-1; a weak D match, TRBD2 (6 bases). The CDR3 covers 16 residues. V lost 5 bases, J lost 1 base, and 15 bases lay in between. Germline CDR1 and CDR2: LNHNV and YYDKDF (reference sequence). The CDR3 loop reads CATSGGGGDSYNEQFF. As DNA, the CDR3 is TGTGCCACCAGCGGGGGTGGAGGGGATTCCTACAATGAGCAGTTCTTC.

This clonotype was detected only a few times. One junction end does not reproduce the germline sequence, and a read error may be involved. This rearrangement joins TRBV7-9 to TRBJ2-1, with D tentatively TRBD2 (6 bases). TRBJ2-7 explains the end of the DNA better; the J call may be wrong. The germline V gene encodes CDR1 SEHNR and CDR2 FQNEAQ (reference sequence). The CDR3 loop spans 15 amino acids. For the CDR3, the DNA is TGTGCCAGCAGTTTAGGTGGGGGGTCCTACAATGAGCAGTACTTC. Protein: CASSLGGGSYNEQYF.

The chain employs TRBV5-5 and TRBJ2-6; TRBD2 might be the D (6 bases). This CDR3 spans 16 amino acids. Germline V gene sequence: CDR1 SGHKS, CDR2 YYEKEE (reference sequence). Trimming shortened V by 0 bases and J by 2 bases, and 9 bases separated the two germline ends. The CDR3 here is CASSLDPGAGANVLTF. DNA for the CDR3: TGTGCCAGCAGCTTGGACCCGGGGGCTGGGGCCAACGTCCTGACTTTC.

The chain links TRBV7-2 to TRBJ1-2; D unresolved. Germline assignment: CDR1 SGHTA and CDR2 FQGNSA. The CDR3 length is 16 residues. V lost 0 bases and J 4 bases, leaving 15 bases between the germline ends. The CDR3 DNA reads TGTGCCAGCAGCTTAGCGCGTGGCAGCCGCTCCTATGGCTACACCTTC. Protein sequence: CASSLARGSRSYGYTF.

V usage is TRBV5-1 and J usage is TRBJ1-5; D might be TRBD1 (5 bases). Per germline, CDR1 SGHRS and CDR2 YFSETQ. The CDR3 consists of 15 residues. Trimming left V 0 bases short and J 5 bases short, with 12 bases between. CDR3 protein: CASSLGGLRDQPQHF. Here the CDR3 DNA reads TGCGCCAGCAGCTTGGGGGGCCTAAGAGATCAGCCCCAGCATTTT.

This clonotype was picked up a small number of times. The V call is TRBV9, the J call TRBJ2-1, with D perhaps TRBD1 or TRBD2 (5 bases each). The V end lost 0 bases, the J end lost 2 bases, and 15 bases lay between the germline ends. Germline CDR1 reads SGDLS; CDR2 reads YYNGEE. The CDR3 consists of 17 residues. CDR3 region: CASSVGYEGIPYNEQFF. In nucleotides, the CDR3 is TGTGCCAGCAGCGTAGGATACGAGGGGATCCCCTACAATGAGCAGTTCTTC.

J is TRBJ2-4 and V is TRBV6-2 or TRBV6-3; D might be TRBD2 (6 bases). The J call may be incorrect, as the DNA end agrees better with TRBJ2-7. Germline CDR1 and CDR2: MNHEY and SVGEGT. CDR3 length equals 16 residues. The CDR3 protein is CASSYSGRASANEQYF. The CDR3 nucleotides read TGTGCCAGCAGTTACTCGGGCAGGGCTAGCGCTAACGAGCAGTACTTC.